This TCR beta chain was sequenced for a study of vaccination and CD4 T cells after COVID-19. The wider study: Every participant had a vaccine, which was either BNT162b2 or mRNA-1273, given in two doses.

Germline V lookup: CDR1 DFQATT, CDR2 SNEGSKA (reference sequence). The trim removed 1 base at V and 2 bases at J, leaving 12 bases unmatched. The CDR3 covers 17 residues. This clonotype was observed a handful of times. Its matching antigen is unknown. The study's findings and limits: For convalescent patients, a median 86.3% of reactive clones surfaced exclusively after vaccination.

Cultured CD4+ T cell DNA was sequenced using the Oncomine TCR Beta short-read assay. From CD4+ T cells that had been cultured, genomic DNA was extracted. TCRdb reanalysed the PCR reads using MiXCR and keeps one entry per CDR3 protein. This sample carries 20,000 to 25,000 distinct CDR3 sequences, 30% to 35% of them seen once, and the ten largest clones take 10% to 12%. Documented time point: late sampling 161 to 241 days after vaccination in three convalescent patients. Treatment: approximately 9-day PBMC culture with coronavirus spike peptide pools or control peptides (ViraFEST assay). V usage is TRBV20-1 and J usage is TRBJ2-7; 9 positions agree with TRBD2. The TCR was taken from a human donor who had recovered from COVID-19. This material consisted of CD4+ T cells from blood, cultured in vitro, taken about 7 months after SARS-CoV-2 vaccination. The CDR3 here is CSARAASGVTRPYEQYF. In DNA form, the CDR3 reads TGCAGTGCTAGAGCGGCTAGCGGGGTTACTAGGCCCTACGAGCAGTACTTC.